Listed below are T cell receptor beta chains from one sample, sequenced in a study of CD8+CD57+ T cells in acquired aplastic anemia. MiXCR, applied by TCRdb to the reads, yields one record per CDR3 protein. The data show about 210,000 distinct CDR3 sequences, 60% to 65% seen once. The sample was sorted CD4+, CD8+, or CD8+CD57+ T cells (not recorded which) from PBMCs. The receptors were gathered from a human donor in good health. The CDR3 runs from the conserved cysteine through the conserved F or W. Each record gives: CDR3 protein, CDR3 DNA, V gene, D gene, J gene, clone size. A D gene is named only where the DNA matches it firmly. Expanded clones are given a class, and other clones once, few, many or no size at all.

cdr3_aa: CTSLTGNTEAFF
cdr3_nt: TGTACCAGTTTGACAGGGAACACTGAAGCTTTCTTT
v_call: TRBV7-2
d_call: -
j_call: TRBJ1-1
clone_size: -

cdr3_aa: CASSLLAGGLSDTQYF
cdr3_nt: TGTGCCAGCAGCTTACTTGCGGGGGGGCTCTCAGATACGCAGTACTTC
v_call: TRBV7-2
d_call: TRBD2
j_call: TRBJ2-5
clone_size: -

cdr3_aa: CASSYYTGELFF
cdr3_nt: TGTGCCAGCAGCTACTACACCGGGGAGCTGTTTTTT
v_call: TRBV7-2
d_call: -
j_call: TRBJ2-2
clone_size: -

cdr3_aa: CASSPRTGVGETQYF
cdr3_nt: TGTGCCAGCAGTCCCCGGACAGGGGTAGGGGAGACCCAGTACTTC
v_call: TRBV28
d_call: TRBD1
j_call: TRBJ2-5
clone_size: few

cdr3_aa: CASSPTGEQETQYF
cdr3_nt: TGTGCCAGCAGTCCGACAGGGGAACAAGAGACCCAGTACTTC
v_call: TRBV6-4
d_call: TRBD1
j_call: TRBJ2-5
clone_size: -

cdr3_aa: CASSVDGLAGDTDTQYF
cdr3_nt: TGTGCCAGCAGCGTAGACGGACTAGCGGGAGACACAGATACGCAGTATTTT
v_call: TRBV9
d_call: TRBD2
j_call: TRBJ2-3
clone_size: many

cdr3_aa: CATSGGLKTDTQYF
cdr3_nt: TGTGCCACCAGTGGTGGGCTAAAAACGGATACGCAGTATTTT
v_call: TRBV24-1
d_call: -
j_call: TRBJ2-3
clone_size: -

cdr3_aa: CASSLVPMNTEAFF
cdr3_nt: TGTGCCAGCAGTCTGGTACCCATGAACACTGAAGCTTTCTTT
v_call: TRBV6-2/TRBV6-3
d_call: -
j_call: TRBJ1-1
clone_size: many

cdr3_aa: CASSIPWDNYNEQFF
cdr3_nt: TGTGCCAGCAGCATCCCCTGGGACAACTACAATGAGCAGTTCTTC
v_call: TRBV19
d_call: -
j_call: TRBJ2-1
clone_size: -

cdr3_aa: CSAPGGGGTSHNDQYF
cdr3_nt: TGCAGTGCCCCTGGGGGGGGGGGGACTAGTCATAACGATCAGTACTTC
v_call: TRBV20-1
d_call: TRBD2
j_call: TRBJ2-7
clone_size: -

cdr3_aa: CSGIAGGQETQYF
cdr3_nt: TGCAGTGGCATAGCGGGGGGCCAAGAAACCCAGTACTTC
v_call: TRBV20-1
d_call: TRBD2
j_call: TRBJ2-5
clone_size: -

cdr3_aa: CASSLTREQYF
cdr3_nt: TGTGCCAGCAGCCTTACTCGGGAGCAGTACTTC
v_call: TRBV7-2
d_call: -
j_call: TRBJ2-7
clone_size: -

cdr3_aa: CASRGPGQRTTEAFF
cdr3_nt: TGTGCCAGCAGGGGGCCCGGGCAGAGAACAACTGAAGCTTTCTTT
v_call: TRBV9
d_call: -
j_call: TRBJ1-1
clone_size: many

cdr3_aa: CASSYGGNEQFF
cdr3_nt: TGTGCCAGCAGTTACGGGGGCAATGAGCAGTTCTTC
v_call: TRBV6-5
d_call: -
j_call: TRBJ2-1
clone_size: -

cdr3_aa: CASSFGTSAGELFF
cdr3_nt: TGTGCCAGCAGCTTCGGGACTAGTGCCGGGGAGCTGTTTTTT
v_call: TRBV7-8
d_call: TRBD2
j_call: TRBJ2-2
clone_size: -

cdr3_aa: CASSSVANTEAFF
cdr3_nt: TGTGCCAGCAGCTCGGTAGCGAACACTGAAGCTTTCTTT
v_call: TRBV7-9
d_call: -
j_call: TRBJ1-1
clone_size: few

cdr3_aa: CASSVTEQLQYF
cdr3_nt: TGTGCCAGCAGCGTGACGGAACAACTTCAGTACTTC
v_call: TRBV4-2
d_call: -
j_call: TRBJ2-7
clone_size: -

cdr3_aa: CASVSGTGVHEQYF
cdr3_nt: TGTGCCAGCGTTTCCGGGACAGGGGTCCACGAGCAGTACTTC
v_call: TRBV25-1
d_call: TRBD1
j_call: TRBJ2-7
clone_size: -